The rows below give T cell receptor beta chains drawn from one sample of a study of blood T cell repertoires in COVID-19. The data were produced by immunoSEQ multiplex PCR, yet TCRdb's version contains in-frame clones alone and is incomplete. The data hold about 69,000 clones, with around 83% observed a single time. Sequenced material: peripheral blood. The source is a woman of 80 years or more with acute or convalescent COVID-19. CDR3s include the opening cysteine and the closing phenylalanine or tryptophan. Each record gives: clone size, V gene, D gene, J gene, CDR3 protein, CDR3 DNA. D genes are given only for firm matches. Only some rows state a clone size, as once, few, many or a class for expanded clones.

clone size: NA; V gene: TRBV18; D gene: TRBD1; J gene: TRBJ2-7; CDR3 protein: CASNMAGGHEQYF; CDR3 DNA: TGTGCCAGCAACATGGCAGGGGGCCACGAGCAGTACTTC
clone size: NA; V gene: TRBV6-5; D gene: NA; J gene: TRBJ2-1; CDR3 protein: CASRGGGHGNEQFF; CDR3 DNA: TGTGCCAGCAGAGGGGGGGGGCATGGGAATGAGCAGTTCTTC
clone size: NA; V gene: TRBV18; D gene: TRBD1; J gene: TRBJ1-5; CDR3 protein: CASSPGQGNQPQHF; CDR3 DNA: TGTGCCAGCTCACCTGGACAGGGCAATCAGCCCCAGCATTTT
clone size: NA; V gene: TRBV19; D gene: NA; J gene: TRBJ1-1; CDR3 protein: CASSALGNSINTEAFF; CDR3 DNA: TGTGCCAGTAGCGCACTAGGGAACTCGATTAACACTGAAGCTTTCTTT
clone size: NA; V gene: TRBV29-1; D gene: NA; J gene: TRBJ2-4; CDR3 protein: CSVEDRGGTGHLAKNIQYF; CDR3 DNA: TGCAGCGTTGAAGATAGGGGCGGTACGGGACACTTAGCCAAAAACATTCAGTACTTC
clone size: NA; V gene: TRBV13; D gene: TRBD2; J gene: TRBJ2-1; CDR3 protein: CASSLGLPGTSDPGYNEQFF; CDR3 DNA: TGTGCCAGCAGCTTAGGCCTCCCCGGGACTAGCGACCCCGGTTACAATGAGCAGTTCTTC
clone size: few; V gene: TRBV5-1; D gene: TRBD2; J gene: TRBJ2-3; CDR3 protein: CASSPGLAINTDTQYF; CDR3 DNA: TGCGCCAGCAGCCCAGGACTAGCGATTAACACAGATACGCAGTATTTT
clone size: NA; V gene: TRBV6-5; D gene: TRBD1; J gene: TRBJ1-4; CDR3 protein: CASSTTDRGREKLFF; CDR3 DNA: TGTGCCAGCAGTACCACCGACAGGGGGCGTGAAAAACTGTTTTTT
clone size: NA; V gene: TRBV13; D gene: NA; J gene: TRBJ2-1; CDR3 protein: CASSFLGGGTYNEQFF; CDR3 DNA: TGTGCCAGCAGCTTCCTAGGGGGTGGAACCTACAATGAGCAGTTCTTC
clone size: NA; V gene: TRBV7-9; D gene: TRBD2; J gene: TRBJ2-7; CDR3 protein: CASSDWASGSSYEQYF; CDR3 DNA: TGTGCCAGCAGTGATTGGGCTAGCGGGAGCTCCTACGAGCAGTACTTC
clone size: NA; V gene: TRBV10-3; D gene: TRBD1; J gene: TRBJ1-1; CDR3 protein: CAISDPGQNLNTEAFF; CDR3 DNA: TGTGCCATCAGTGACCCGGGACAGAACCTGAACACTGAAGCTTTCTTT
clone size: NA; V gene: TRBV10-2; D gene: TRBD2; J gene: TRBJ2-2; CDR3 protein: CASSEGLAGYGGELFF; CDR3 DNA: TGCGCCAGCAGTGAAGGACTAGCGGGGTATGGCGGGGAGCTGTTTTTT
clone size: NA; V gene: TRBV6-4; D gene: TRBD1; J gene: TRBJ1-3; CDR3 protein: CIMDLGTRRTGVFSGNTIYF; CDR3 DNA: TGTATTATGGATCTGGGAACAAGAAGGACAGGGGTATTCTCTGGAAACACCATATATTTT
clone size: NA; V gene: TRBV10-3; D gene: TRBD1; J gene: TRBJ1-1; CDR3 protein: CAIGGQGLNTEAFF; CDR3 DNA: TGTGCCATCGGGGGACAGGGCCTGAACACTGAAGCTTTCTTT
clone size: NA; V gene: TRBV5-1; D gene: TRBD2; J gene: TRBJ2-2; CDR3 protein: CASSTGLAGVRDTGELFF; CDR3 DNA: TGCGCCAGCAGCACCGGACTAGCGGGGGTTAGGGACACCGGGGAGCTGTTTTTT
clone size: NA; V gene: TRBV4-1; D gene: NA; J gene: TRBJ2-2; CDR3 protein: CASSQARAGLRTGELFF; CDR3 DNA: TGCGCCAGCAGCCAAGCAAGGGCGGGCCTGAGGACCGGGGAGCTGTTTTTT
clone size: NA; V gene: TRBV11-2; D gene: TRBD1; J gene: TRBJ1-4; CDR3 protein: CASSLDKSGTAFEKLFF; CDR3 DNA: TGTGCCAGCAGCTTAGATAAAAGTGGGACAGCCTTTGAAAAACTGTTTTTT
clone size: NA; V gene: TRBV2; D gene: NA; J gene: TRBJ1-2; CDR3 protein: CASKFVGYTF; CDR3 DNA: TGTGCCAGTAAATTTGTAGGCTACACCTTC
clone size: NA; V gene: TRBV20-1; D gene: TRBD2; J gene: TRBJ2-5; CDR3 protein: CSASERGGRVRETQYF; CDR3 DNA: TGCAGTGCTAGTGAGCGGGGGGGACGAGTCAGAGAGACCCAGTACTTC
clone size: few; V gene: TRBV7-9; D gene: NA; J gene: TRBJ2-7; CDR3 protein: CASSSGISYEQYF; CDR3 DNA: TGTGCCAGCAGCTCAGGGATCAGCTACGAGCAGTACTTC
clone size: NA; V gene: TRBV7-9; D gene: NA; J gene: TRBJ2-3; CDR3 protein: CASSLGVAEIGTDTQYF; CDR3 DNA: TGTGCCAGCAGCTTAGGGGTAGCGGAGATCGGCACAGATACGCAGTATTTT
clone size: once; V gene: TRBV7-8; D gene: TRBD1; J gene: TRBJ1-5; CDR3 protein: CASSAGTGRNQPQHF; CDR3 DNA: TGTGCCAGCAGCGCTGGGACAGGACGCAATCAGCCCCAGCATTTT